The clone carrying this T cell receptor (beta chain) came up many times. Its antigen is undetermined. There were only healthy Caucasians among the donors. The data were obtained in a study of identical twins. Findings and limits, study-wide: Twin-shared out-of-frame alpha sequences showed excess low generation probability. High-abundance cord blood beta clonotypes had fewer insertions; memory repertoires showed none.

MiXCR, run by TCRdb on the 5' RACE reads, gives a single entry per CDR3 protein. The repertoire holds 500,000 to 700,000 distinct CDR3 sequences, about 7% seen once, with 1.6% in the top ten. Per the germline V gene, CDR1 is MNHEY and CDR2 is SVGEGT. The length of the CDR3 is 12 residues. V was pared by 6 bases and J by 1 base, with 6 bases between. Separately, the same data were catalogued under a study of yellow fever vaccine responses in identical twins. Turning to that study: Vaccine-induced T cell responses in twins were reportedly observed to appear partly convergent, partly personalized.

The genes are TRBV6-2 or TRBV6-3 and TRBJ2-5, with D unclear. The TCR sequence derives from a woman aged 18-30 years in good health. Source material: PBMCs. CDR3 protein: CASRGRQETQYF. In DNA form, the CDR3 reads TGTGCCAGCAGAGGACGCCAAGAGACCCAGTACTTC.